One and the same sample provided the 29 T cell receptor beta chains below, sequenced in a study of blood T cell repertoires in COVID-19. This table comes from immunoSEQ multiplex PCR, and its TCRdb copy is limited to in-frame clones, with some not included. The table includes over 150,000 clones, roughly nine tenths detected once. The sample was peripheral blood. The receptor set was obtained from a man between 50 and 59 years old with acute or convalescent COVID-19.

Here the CDR3 DNA reads TGTGCCAGCAGCGTGGAGGGAGGCGGGAGGGCCGAGGTAGAGACCCAGTACTTC. This translates into CASSVEGGGRAEVETQYF. This chain connects TRBV9 to TRBJ2-5; TRBD2 matches at 9 bases. The CDR3 runs 18 residues. Germline V gene lookup returns CDR1 SGDLS and CDR2 YYNGEE. The J segment lost 4 bases and the V segment lost 2 bases, leaving 15 bases of the junction unmatched.

CDR3 nucleotide sequence: TGCGCCAGCAGCTTGCAGGGTAGCAACATTCAGTACTTC. Translation: CASSLQGSNIQYF. V and J are TRBV5-1 and TRBJ2-4; D perhaps matches TRBD1 (5 bases). CDR3 length: 13 residues. V was trimmed by 1 base and J by 7 bases, leaving 9 bases between them. In germline, CDR1 is SGHRS, CDR2 YFSETQ.

The chain is built from TRBV5-4 and TRBJ2-3; 8 bases are shared with TRBD2. There are 14 residues in the CDR3. J lost 4 bases, V lost 8 bases, and 9 bases had no gene match. Germline loops: CDR1 SGHNT, CDR2 YYREEE (reference sequence). Here the CDR3 DNA reads TGTGCCAGTACGATCGGGGGGGCCCCAGATACGCAGTATTTT. Translation gives CASTIGGAPDTQYF.

This clone was counted a few times. The chain has TRBV4-3 and TRBJ1-2; 12 bases are shared with TRBD1. V lost 4 bases to trimming and J lost 7 bases; unmatched junction nucleotides: 10. The CDR3 spans 16 residues. The germline V gene has CDR1 LGHNA and CDR2 YSLEER. CDR3 sequence (DNA): TGCGCCAGCAGCCGCTACGGGACAGGGGGCTTACGTGGCTACACCTTC. It translates to CASSRYGTGGLRGYTF.

A remark on this clone: The germline gene is not matched at one end of the junction; a read error may be the cause. The V call is TRBV6-5, the J call TRBJ1-2; tentative D call: TRBD1 (6 bases). Germline V gives CDR1 MNHEY, CDR2 SVGAGI. The CDR3 is made up of 11 amino acids. The CDR3 region is CASSPIWGQEF. The CDR3 DNA sequence: TGTGCCAGCAGTCCGATATGGGGACAAGAATTC.

CDR3 coding DNA: TGTGCCAGCAGGTGGGGAGGGAGGCATGAGCAGTTCTTC. It codes for CASRWGGRHEQFF. This chain connects TRBV28 to TRBJ2-1; 7 nucleotides agree with TRBD2. In germline, CDR1 is MDHEN, CDR2 SYDVKM. Trimming removed 6 bases from V and 8 bases from J; junction bases left unmatched: 7. The CDR3 has 13 residues.

This chain connects TRBV12-3 or TRBV12-4 to TRBJ2-2; 7 nucleotides line up with TRBD1. CDR3 length equals 12 residues. The J segment lost 6 bases and the V segment lost 10 bases, leaving 5 bases of the junction unmatched. Here the CDR3 DNA reads TGTGCCACTAGACAGGGACCCGGGGAGCTGTTTTTT. It codes for CATRQGPGELFF.

V and J are TRBV6-5 and TRBJ2-1; 9 bases agree with TRBD1. CDR1 and CDR2 (germline): MNHEY, SVGAGI. V was clipped by 2 bases and J by 8 bases; unmatched bases: 7. The CDR3 loop spans 15 amino acids. This CDR3 reads CASSYGPGTGYEQFF. In DNA, the CDR3 is TGTGCCAGCAGTTACGGGCCGGGGACAGGGTATGAGCAGTTCTTC.

The chain joins TRBV30 to TRBJ1-1, with TRBD1 as a possible D gene (5 bases). V lost 3 bases, J lost 0 bases, and 14 bases lay in between. CDR1 is GTSNPN, CDR2 SVGIG, per germline (reference sequence). The CDR3 consists of 15 residues. CDR3 sequence reads: CAWRGRGGLNTEAFF. The CDR3 coding sequence is TGTGCCTGGAGGGGACGGGGGGGATTGAACACTGAAGCTTTCTTT.

The V gene is TRBV7-3, the J gene TRBJ1-1; TRBD1 aligns across 9 bases. The CDR3 consists of 14 residues. Germline CDR1 SGHTA, CDR2 FQGTGA. Germline trimming cut 6 bases from V and 4 bases from J; bases unmatched to any gene: 6. The CDR3: CASSPGTGSTEAFF. CDR3 coding DNA: TGTGCCAGCAGTCCCGGGACAGGGTCCACTGAAGCTTTCTTT.

The sample holds one count of this clone. The chain carries TRBV18 and TRBJ1-2; possibly TRBD1 for D (5 bases). The V end was cut by 6 bases, the J end by 5 bases, with 19 bases between. The germline V gene encodes CDR1 KGHSH and CDR2 LQKENI. CDR3 length: 15 amino acids. The CDR3 DNA reads as TGTGCCAGCTCCCCCATCCCGGGGGACGCTTATGGCTACACCTTC. The encoded protein is CASSPIPGDAYGYTF. Complete variable domain (other parts from reference TRBV18 and TRBJ1-2): NAGVMQNPRHLVRRRGQEARLRCSPMKGHSHVYWYRQLPEEGLKFMVYLQKENIIDESGMPKERFSAEFPKEGPSILRIQQVVRGDSAAYFCASSPIPGDAYGYTFGSGTRLTVV.

The gene calls are TRBV11-1 and TRBJ2-3, with D perhaps TRBD1 (6 bases). CDR1 and CDR2 (germline): SGHAT, FQDESV (reference sequence). The CDR3 consists of 16 residues. V dropped 1 base and J dropped 2 bases, with 13 bases sitting between them. CDR3: CASSLGTVFITDTQYF. The CDR3 DNA reads as TGTGCCAGCAGCTTAGGGACAGTCTTCATCACAGATACGCAGTATTTT.

The genes are TRBV15 and TRBJ1-5; weak D call: TRBD1 (6 bases). With 1 base removed from V and 5 bases from J, the gap between germline ends came to 12 bases. The CDR3 is 15 amino acids. Germline values: CDR1 LNHNV, CDR2 YYDKDF (reference sequence). CDR3 in DNA: TGTGCCACCAGCAGAGGACAGGCCTTGGATCAGCCCCAGCATTTT. It translates to CATSRGQALDQPQHF.

V usage is TRBV7-8 and J usage is TRBJ2-5, with TRBD2 matching 8 bases. After removal of 5 bases from V and 5 bases from J, the junction contained 13 bases not matched to a gene. CDR1 and CDR2 (germline): SGHVS, FQNEAQ. This CDR3 region has 16 residues. The CDR3 nucleotides are TGTGCCAGCAGCCCACTCCGGGGGGGCCTACACGAGACCCAGTACTTC. This gives the protein CASSPLRGGLHETQYF.

The chain carries TRBV29-1 and TRBJ2-5; 7 bases match TRBD2. This CDR3 region has 14 residues. V was clipped by 4 bases and J by 5 bases; unmatched bases: 10. Germline lookup yields CDR1 SQVTM and CDR2 ANQGSEA. The CDR3 DNA follows: TGCAGCGTTGCCGATAGCGGGTCCGGGGAGACCCAGTACTTC. It specifies CSVADSGSGETQYF.

DNA for the CDR3: TGTGCCAGCAGTCCAAGAGCCGGGTGGGCAGATACGCAGTATTTT. Protein sequence: CASSPRAGWADTQYF. The V gene is TRBV6-5, the J gene TRBJ2-3; the D is unclear. The CDR3 is made up of 15 amino acids. Germline V lookup: CDR1 MNHEY, CDR2 SVGAGI. The V end lost 5 bases, the J end lost 4 bases, and 16 bases lay between the germline ends.

The chain is built from TRBV29-1 and TRBJ2-5, with 9 bases that match TRBD2. Germline loops: CDR1 SQVTM, CDR2 ANQGSEA. Trimming took 3 bases from V and 6 from J; bases not matched to a gene: 5. The CDR3 has 13 residues. CDR3 sequence (DNA): TGCAGCGTTGAGCCTAGCGGGACGAAGACCCAGTACTTC. Translated, it gives CSVEPSGTKTQYF.

The CDR3 region is CASSLTDRDRGYTF. CDR3 nucleotides: TGTGCCAGTTCCCTCACCGACAGGGACAGAGGCTACACCTTC. This chain uses TRBV19 with TRBJ1-2, with 7 bases fitting TRBD1. Germline V gene data show CDR1 as LNHDA and CDR2 as SQIVND (reference sequence). V dropped 8 bases and J dropped 8; count of bases not matched to a gene: 14. This CDR3 is built from 14 residues.

As DNA, the CDR3 is TGTGCCAGCAGCCTCCGGGACACCCAACAGCCCCAGCATTTT. Amino acids: CASSLRDTQQPQHF. The chain carries TRBV27 and TRBJ1-5; a possible D gene is TRBD1 (6 bases). V was cut by 6 bases and J by 7 bases, with 16 bases left in between. Per the germline V gene, CDR1 is MNHEY and CDR2 is SMNVEV (reference sequence). This CDR3 has 14 residues.

V and J are TRBV28 and TRBJ2-2; no clear D. The germline V and J ends were trimmed by 4 bases and 7 bases, with 16 bases remaining between them. This CDR3 has 15 amino acids. Germline V gene data show CDR1 as MDHEN and CDR2 as SYDVKM. CDR3 in DNA: TGTGCCAGCAGTTCCATGAATAGTGTTGTCGGGGAGCTGTTTTTT. Translated, it gives CASSSMNSVVGELFF.

This rearrangement joins TRBV6-5 to TRBJ2-3, with a tentative D call TRBD2 (6 bases). Germline loops: CDR1 MNHEY, CDR2 SVGAGI. The CDR3 spans 15 residues. Trimming stripped 2 bases from V and 0 bases from J, with 9 bases between. The CDR3 loop reads CASSYERVSTDTQYF. The CDR3 DNA follows: TGTGCCAGCAGTTACGAGCGGGTTAGCACAGATACGCAGTATTTT.

The J gene is TRBJ1-1, the V gene TRBV5-1, with 9 bases that match TRBD1. The V and J ends lost 0 bases and 6 bases, in that order; junction bases with no gene match: 3. The CDR3 consists of 14 residues. Germline V gives CDR1 SGHRS, CDR2 YFSETQ. CDR3 in amino acids: CASSLVQGAAEAFF. Here the CDR3 DNA reads TGCGCCAGCAGCTTGGTACAGGGGGCTGCTGAAGCTTTCTTT.

The chain employs TRBV24-1 and TRBJ2-1; the match to TRBD2 covers 11 bases. V lost 5 bases, J lost 12 bases, and 11 bases stayed unmatched. Germline V gives CDR1 KGHDR, CDR2 SFDVKD. The length of the CDR3 is 15 residues. The chain's CDR3 is CATSGSGTSGVRQFF. For the CDR3, the DNA is TGTGCCACCAGTGGCTCCGGGACTAGCGGAGTACGGCAGTTCTTC.

The CDR3 DNA reads as TGTGCCAGCAGTTGGGCGGGACAGCTTAATGAAAAACTGTTTTTT. Protein sequence: CASSWAGQLNEKLFF. The J gene is TRBJ1-4, the V gene TRBV28, with 7 bases matching TRBD1. CDR1 is MDHEN and CDR2 is SYDVKM in the germline V gene. The CDR3 contains 15 residues. Trimming cost V 4 bases and J 4 bases; bases outside gene matches: 6.

The count of this clone is one. The chain joins TRBV19 to TRBJ1-1; D call uncertain. Trimming left V 5 bases short and J 0 bases short, with 10 bases between. The CDR3 has 14 amino acids. Germline V CDR1 and CDR2: LNHDA, SQIVND (reference sequence). The CDR3 DNA reads TGTGCCAGTAGTGCCCCCACAGTGAACACTGAAGCTTTCTTT. It yields the protein CASSAPTVNTEAFF.

The chain carries TRBV28 and TRBJ1-5; perhaps TRBD1 as D (5 bases). From germline, CDR1 is MDHEN and CDR2 SYDVKM. V lost 6 bases, J lost 6 bases, and 12 bases lay in between. This CDR3 has 13 residues. CDR3: CASRNSGSQPQHF. Here the CDR3 DNA reads TGTGCCAGCAGAAACTCAGGGTCTCAGCCCCAGCATTTT.

The chain employs TRBV29-1 and TRBJ1-4; TRBD1 might be the D (6 bases). V gave up 4 bases and J gave up 6 bases, with 9 bases separating them. Germline assignment: CDR1 SQVTM and CDR2 ANQGSEA. The CDR3 is 12 residues long. The chain's CDR3 is CSVAQGDEKLFF. The CDR3 nucleotides are TGCAGCGTTGCACAGGGAGATGAAAAACTGTTTTTT.

The V call is TRBV5-6, the J call TRBJ2-3; D possibly corresponds to TRBD1 (6 bases). The germline CDR1 and CDR2 sequences are SGHDT and YYEEEE. Trimming left V 3 bases short and J 0 bases short, with 14 bases between. The CDR3 runs to 16 residues. CDR3 residues: CASSSRQDLSTDTQYF. CDR3 DNA sequence: TGTGCCAGCAGCTCCCGACAGGACCTAAGCACAGATACGCAGTATTTT.

The rearrangement links TRBV15 to TRBJ1-5; a weak D match, TRBD1 (6 bases). This CDR3 comprises 15 residues. Trimming removed 1 base from V and 1 base from J, with 8 bases in between. Germline CDR1 and CDR2: LNHNV and YYDKDF (reference sequence). The CDR3 here is CATSRAGESNQPQHF. The CDR3 DNA follows: TGTGCCACCAGCAGAGCAGGGGAGAGCAATCAGCCCCAGCATTTT.